This T cell receptor (beta chain) was profiled in a study of beta chain features in type 1 diabetes (dated by TCRdb to the late 2010s). Turning to the overall study: No differences in mean age, gender distribution, total cell number or subset yield were found between patients and healthy donors. Across all samples, fewer than 130 million sorted cells were examined, and cell number per subset correlated strongly with RNA yield. Regulatory and stem cell-like memory subsets were obtained from only 8 patients and about eight healthy donors, while naive and central memory subsets were obtained from all 28 donors. In the study, TCRB repertoires of sorted circulating CD4+ T cell subsets from recently diagnosed type 1 diabetes patients were compared with those of matched healthy donors.

This clone occurred many times. The antigen it binds to is not known. A read error may produce the germline difference seen at one junction end. The CDR3 runs 13 residues from the cysteine to the phenylalanine. Just CDR3 DNA is preserved here, 39 bases in frame from base 1. The germline V gene gives CDR1 as ENHRY and CDR2 as SYGVKD. The entire isolated RNA was reverse transcribed using the High Capacity cDNA Reverse Transcription Kit, and thus expressed TCRB transcripts were sequenced. Deep immunoSEQ sequencing was applied to naive, central memory and regulatory T cell samples, giving an average of roughly 3.5 million total reads per sample. After sorted cells were lysed in RLT buffer, RNA was extracted with DNase-treated RNeasy Micro or Mini kits, with the choice depending on cell number. Each cell subset was processed on its own to prevent cross-contamination, while patient and healthy donor samples were processed together. The immunoSEQ multiplex PCR was used to amplify TCRB sequences from cDNA, generating 87-bp fragments that spanned the CDR3 region. Sequencing of the amplicons was done on the Illumina HiSeq platform. From the authors' description of their analysis: Synthetic template baselines were used to correct PCR bias computationally, reads within Hamming distance 2 were collapsed together, and singletons that could not be merged were discarded. By aligning reads against IMGT, V, D and J genes, CDR3 length, and insertions or deletions at six rearrangement sites were assigned. Within each subset, clonotype counts were normalized to sorted cell number, and only after that were true diversity and Gini coefficients computed with the tcR R package. The overlap coefficient, calculated on TCRB nucleotide sequences, was used to quantify repertoire sharing. TCRdb limited this immuneACCESS table to in-frame rearrangements with V and J called. A share of clones is missing; checked studies link under half to unresolved V genes, and the rest is unexplained. The DNA was the basis for D and trimming; V, J and clone size are from that table. The sample has about 200,000 clones on record, about a tenth of them singletons. The ten largest clonotypes hold 1% to 1.5% of the sample.

Here is what the overall study found, with its caveats: Naive, central memory and regulatory TCRB repertoires appeared more similar among patients than among healthy donors. Type 1 diabetes patients showed a moderate but significant shortening of TCRB CDR3 length in all four CD4+ subsets. Sequencing cDNA rather than genomic DNA could over-represent highly expressing activated cells, although activation and CD3 levels did not differ between groups. Because the HLA sub-analyses included only small numbers of individuals, any influence of HLA type on TCRB rearrangement was left unresolved. Patients with type 1 diabetes made fewer insertions and deleted more nucleotides at VDJ recombination sites, implying thymic rearrangement abnormalities. PCR might favor shorter templates, but patient and control samples were amplified and corrected together, so any skew would affect both groups equally.

Each donor gave one peripheral blood draw, averaging roughly 0.11 L, which was collected into heparinised tubes. Using a panel that included CD45RO, CCR7, CD25, CD127, CD95 and CD27, naive, central memory, regulatory and stem cell-like memory CD4+ T cells were sorted on a BD FACSAria II. Every sorted population had a purity above 98%. PBMCs were isolated immediately by Lymphoprep density gradient centrifugation and stained directly without culture. To minimize batch effects, samples were stained and sorted in pairs, one healthy donor with one patient per experiment. The receptor chain draws on TRBV10-3 and TRBJ2-2; confidence is insufficient to name the D gene. The material sequenced was central memory CD4+ T cells from blood. This TCR derives from a man aged 18 to 35 in good health. DNA sequence: TGTGCCACCCACCGGGCGAATACCGGGGAGCTGTTTTTT. Its product reads: CATHRANTGELFF.